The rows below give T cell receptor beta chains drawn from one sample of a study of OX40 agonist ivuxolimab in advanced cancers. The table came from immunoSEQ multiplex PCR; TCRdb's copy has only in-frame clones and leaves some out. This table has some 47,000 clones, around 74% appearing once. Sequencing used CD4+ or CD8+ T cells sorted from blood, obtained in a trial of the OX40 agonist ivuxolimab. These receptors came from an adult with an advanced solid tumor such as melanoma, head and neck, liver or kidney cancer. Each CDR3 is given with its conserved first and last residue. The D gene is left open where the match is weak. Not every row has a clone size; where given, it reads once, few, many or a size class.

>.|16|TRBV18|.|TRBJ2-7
CASSPGIQQAKYEQYF
TGTGCCAGCTCACCAGGAATTCAGCAGGCAAAATACGAGCAGTACTTC
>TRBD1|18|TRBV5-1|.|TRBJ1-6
CASSFSGTSTGGNSPLHF
TGCGCCAGCAGCTTCTCAGGGACCTCGACAGGGGGGAATTCACCCCTCCACTTT
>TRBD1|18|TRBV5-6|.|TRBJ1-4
CASSPHRGWTATNEKLFF
TGTGCCAGCAGCCCTCACAGGGGTTGGACTGCAACTAATGAAAAACTGTTTTTT
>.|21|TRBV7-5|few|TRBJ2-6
CVRSGTASPGQGVPGANVLTF
TGTGTCAGAAGCGGAACCGCCTCCCCGGGACAGGGGGTTCCTGGGGCCAACGTCCTGACTTTC
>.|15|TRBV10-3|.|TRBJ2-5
CASRRSPGGQETQYF
TGTGCCTCTCGCAGGTCTCCTGGCGGCCAAGAGACCCAGTACTTC
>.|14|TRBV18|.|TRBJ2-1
CASLRGSSYNEQFF
TGTGCCAGCCTGAGGGGGAGCTCCTACAATGAGCAGTTCTTC
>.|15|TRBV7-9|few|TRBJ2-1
CASSPRQNGYNEQFF
TGTGCCAGCAGCCCCCGACAAAACGGCTACAATGAGCAGTTCTTC
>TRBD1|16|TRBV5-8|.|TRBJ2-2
CASSTYAGGAVGELFF
TGTGCCAGCAGCACATATGCAGGGGGCGCGGTCGGGGAGCTGTTTTTT
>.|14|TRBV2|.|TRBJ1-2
CAILKTGGAVGYTF
TGTGCCATCCTTAAAACCGGGGGGGCAGTTGGCTACACCTTC
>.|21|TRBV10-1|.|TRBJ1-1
CASSESVRIKPWPGLNTEAFF
TGCGCCAGCAGTGAGTCGGTCCGCATTAAACCTTGGCCTGGCCTGAACACTGAAGCTTTCTTT